The 29 T cell receptor beta chains below all came from one sample that was sequenced in a study of monozygotic twins with cystic fibrosis. The repertoire was sequenced with immunoSEQ multiplex PCR; TCRdb's copy has only in-frame clones and lacks some. The table has about 26,000 clones, 90% seen once. Sequencing input: blood. The receptor source for this set is a girl aged 2 to 10 with cystic fibrosis.

The gene calls are TRBV10-3 and TRBJ1-5; the match to TRBD1 covers 8 bases. The ends lost 8 bases at V and 1 base at J; junction bases unmatched: 4. CDR1 ENHRY and CDR2 SYGVKD come from the germline V gene. The CDR3 runs 14 residues. Written as DNA, the CDR3 is TGTGCCATCGGAGGGACAGGCAGCAATCAGCCCCAGCATTTT. Amino acids: CAIGGTGSNQPQHF.

In regard to this clone: At one end the junction does not follow the germline gene, possibly because of a read error. V gene TRBV2 combines with J gene TRBJ1-6; D may be TRBD1 (6 bases). CDR3 length: 14 amino acids. Per the germline V gene, CDR1 is SNHLY and CDR2 is FYNNEI. The CDR3 here is CASSERTVGSLLHF. CDR3 DNA: TGTGCCAGCAGTGAGAGGACAGTCGGGTCACTCCTCCACTTT.

This chain joins TRBV6-1 and TRBJ1-2; the D gene is possibly TRBD1 (6 bases). The CDR3 extends over 13 amino acids. V dropped 2 bases and J dropped 2 bases, with 6 bases sitting between them. CDR1 MNHNS and CDR2 SASEGT come from the germline V gene. The CDR3 sequence is CASSERGNYGYTF. For the CDR3, the DNA is TGTGCCAGCAGTGAAAGGGGGAACTATGGCTACACCTTC.

This sequence joins TRBV7-3 and TRBJ2-1; 8 bases line up with TRBD2. The V gene end was trimmed by 3 bases and the J gene end by 6 bases; junction bases not matched to a gene: 10. Germline V gene lookup returns CDR1 SGHTA and CDR2 FQGTGA. This CDR3 is 16 amino acids long. CDR3 region: CASSFMRGGLLNEQFF. The CDR3 coding sequence is TGTGCCAGCAGCTTCATGCGCGGGGGGCTCCTCAATGAGCAGTTCTTC. The variable domain in full, with the rest retrieved from reference TRBV7-3 and TRBJ2-1, is GAGVSQTPSNKVTEKGKYVELRCDPISGHTALYWYRQSLGQGPEFLIYFQGTGAADDSGLPNDRFFAVRPEGSVSTLKIQRTERGDSAVYLCASSFMRGGLLNEQFFGPGTRLTVL.

The chain carries TRBV5-1 and TRBJ2-5; D call uncertain. Trimming cost V 4 bases and J 5 bases, with 9 bases left between them. Germline CDR1 reads SGHRS; CDR2 reads YFSETQ. This CDR3 is 12 amino acids long. The CDR3 protein is CASSPAGETQYF. The CDR3 coding sequence is TGCGCCAGCAGCCCGGCCGGTGAGACCCAGTACTTC.

The chain has TRBV30 and TRBJ1-5; D ambiguous. CDR3 size: 13 residues. The V gene's germline CDR1 is GTSNPN and CDR2 SVGIG (reference sequence). The V end was cut by 1 base, the J end by 5 bases, with 9 bases between. The CDR3: CAWSDRRDQPQHF. The CDR3 coding sequence is TGTGCCTGGAGTGACAGAAGAGATCAGCCCCAGCATTTT.

CDR3 coding DNA: TGTGCCAGCAGCTCCCTCCTAGCCAAAAACATTCAGTACTTC. The encoded protein is CASSSLLAKNIQYF. The genes are TRBV7-9 and TRBJ2-4; D ambiguous. The CDR3 spans 14 residues. The V end lost 4 bases, the J end lost 0 bases, and 7 bases lay between the germline ends. Germline-derived CDR1 and CDR2 are SEHNR and FQNEAQ (reference sequence).

The gene calls are TRBV25-1 and TRBJ1-2; D uncertain. CDR3 size: 13 residues. Germline V gene lookup returns CDR1 MGHDK and CDR2 SYGVNS. Deletions cut 5 bases from V and 4 bases from J, with 11 bases between. The CDR3 region is CASSMIGSYGYTF. CDR3 DNA: TGTGCCAGCAGTATGATCGGGAGCTATGGCTACACCTTC.

The chain is built from TRBV5-1 and TRBJ2-1; D remains unclear. The germline gives CDR1 SGHRS, CDR2 YFSETQ. CDR3 length: 13 residues. Trimming took 0 bases from V and 11 from J, leaving 12 bases between them. For the CDR3, the DNA is TGCGCCAGCAGCTTGGCGGTCAGCAAACAGCAGTTCTTC. It translates to CASSLAVSKQQFF.

The J gene is TRBJ2-5, the V gene TRBV7-3; either TRBD1 or TRBD2 may fit D (6 bases each). The germline V and J ends were trimmed by 5 bases and 4 bases, with 17 bases remaining between them. CDR1 is SGHTA, CDR2 FQGTGA, per germline. The CDR3 contains 15 residues. The CDR3 region is CASSDSGAVVETQYF. The DNA for the CDR3 is TGTGCCAGCAGCGATTCGGGGGCGGTAGTAGAGACCCAGTACTTC.

The J gene is TRBJ2-5, the V gene TRBV4-1; 11 bases map to TRBD1. The trim removed 4 bases at V and 5 bases at J, leaving 6 bases unmatched. The CDR3 consists of 15 residues. Germline V lookup: CDR1 MGHRA, CDR2 YSYEKL. CDR3 sequence reads: CASSLGQGARETQYF. CDR3 DNA sequence: TGCGCCAGCAGCCTCGGACAGGGGGCGCGGGAGACCCAGTACTTC.

The rearrangement links TRBV7-9 to TRBJ1-2, with D maybe TRBD1 (5 bases). This CDR3 spans 15 amino acids. Trimming pared 5 bases from V and 4 bases from J, leaving 17 bases between. Germline V gives CDR1 SEHNR, CDR2 FQNEAQ (reference sequence). The CDR3 coding sequence is TGTGCCAGCAGCCCCTGGTCGGAGGGGACCTATGGCTACACCTTC. This encodes CASSPWSEGTYGYTF.

The chain employs TRBV7-2 and TRBJ2-2, with 10 bases identical to TRBD2. CDR1 and CDR2 from the germline V gene are SGHTA and FQGNSA. With 2 bases clipped from V and 1 base from J, the junction kept 7 bases outside the gene matches. The CDR3 loop spans 18 amino acids. The CDR3 nucleotides are TGTGCCAGCAGCTTAATCCTAGCGGGGGCCGTGAACACCGGGGAGCTGTTTTTT. It encodes CASSLILAGAVNTGELFF.

V gene TRBV25-1 combines with J gene TRBJ2-3; D unclear. V was clipped by 4 bases and J by 2 bases, with 10 bases between them. The CDR3 spans 14 residues. Germline assignment: CDR1 MGHDK and CDR2 SYGVNS. The CDR3 bases are TGTGCCAGCAGTGGCCCCAGCCACACAGATACGCAGTATTTT. Amino acid sequence: CASSGPSHTDTQYF.

The CDR3 bases are TGTGCCACTCGGGGGGGGGTAGGCTACGAGCAGTACTTC. Protein sequence: CATRGGVGYEQYF. V is TRBV6-1 and J is TRBJ2-7, with 8 bases identical to TRBD2. Germline V gene lookup returns CDR1 MNHNS and CDR2 SASEGT. Unmatched junction bases numbered 8, after V lost 10 bases and J lost 3 bases. This CDR3 is 13 amino acids long.

This chain links TRBV21-1 with TRBJ2-7. TRBV21-1 is given as a pseudogene. The CDR3 is 16 residues long. The CDR3 here is CASSKAKGPYPHEQYF. CDR3 sequence (DNA): TGTGCCAGCAGCAAAGCTAAGGGACCCTATCCTCACGAGCAGTACTTC.

J is TRBJ1-2 and V is TRBV11-2; D possibly corresponds to TRBD1 (5 bases). The CDR3 runs to 13 residues. The V gene lost 4 bases and the J gene lost 6 bases, with 12 bases spanning the gap. Germline CDR1 reads SGHAT; CDR2 reads FQNNGV. Here the CDR3 reads CASSSMRQHGYTF. CDR3 bases: TGTGCCAGCAGCTCAATGAGACAGCATGGCTACACCTTC.

This clone was observed a few times. J is TRBJ1-6 and V is TRBV21-1; the table names TRBD1, a call not compared with the DNA. TRBV21-1 is shown as a pseudogene. There are 15 residues in the CDR3. CDR3 coding DNA: TGTGCCAGCAGCAAACGAGGACAGGGAAATTCACCCCTCCACTTT. This gives the protein CASSKRGQGNSPLHF.

This sequence joins TRBV5-4 and TRBJ1-3, with D unresolved. CDR3 length: 16 amino acids. With 0 bases removed from V and 0 bases from J, the gap between germline ends came to 10 bases. Germline V CDR1 and CDR2: SGHNT, YYREEE (reference sequence). The CDR3 nucleotides read TGTGCCAGCAGCTTGGGTGGGGATGCCTCTGGAAACACCATATATTTT. The encoded protein is CASSLGGDASGNTIYF.

The genes are TRBV11-2 and TRBJ2-5, with D perhaps matching TRBD2 (5 bases). Trimming removed 3 bases from V and 2 bases from J, with 13 bases in between. Germline V gene lookup returns CDR1 SGHAT and CDR2 FQNNGV. CDR3 length: 15 residues. CDR3 DNA: TGTGCCAGCAGCTTCTTTCTAGCTGGACAAGAGACCCAGTACTTC. Translated: CASSFFLAGQETQYF.

This clone was observed a single time. The chain carries TRBV7-8 and TRBJ2-6; 9 bases agree with TRBD2. Losses at the gene ends were 4 bases for V and 2 bases for J; bases not matched to a gene: 6. This CDR3 region has 17 residues. Germline V gene data show CDR1 as SGHVS and CDR2 as FQNEAQ. The CDR3 region is CASSSLSGGPGANVLTF. The CDR3 DNA reads TGTGCCAGCAGCTCTCTAAGCGGGGGGCCTGGGGCCAACGTCCTGACTTTC.

The V call is TRBV6-1, the J call TRBJ2-7; 9 nucleotides align to TRBD1. The V and J ends lost 10 bases and 4 bases, in that order; junction bases with no gene match: 11. CDR1 is MNHNS, CDR2 SASEGT, per germline. The CDR3 loop spans 14 amino acids. In DNA form, the CDR3 reads TGTGCCACCCAGGACAGGGGAGAGGGTTACGAGCAGTACTTC. It translates to CATQDRGEGYEQYF.

This clone appeared once. The J gene is TRBJ1-2, the V gene TRBV5-1, with 9 bases aligning to TRBD1. The J segment lost 2 bases and the V segment lost 4 bases, leaving 6 bases of the junction unmatched. Germline V lookup: CDR1 SGHRS, CDR2 YFSETQ. The CDR3 consists of 15 residues. This CDR3 is CASSPGDRANYGYTF. The CDR3 DNA sequence: TGCGCCAGCAGCCCGGGGGACAGGGCCAACTATGGCTACACCTTC.

Only one count was recorded for this clone. V gene TRBV5-4 combines with J gene TRBJ1-2; 8 nucleotides align to TRBD1. V lost 4 bases and J lost 10; bases outside the gene matches: 12. Germline V gene sequence: CDR1 SGHNT, CDR2 YYREEE (reference sequence). This CDR3 comprises 14 residues. DNA for the CDR3: TGTGCCAGCAGCGCGCCCAGGGGGCCAGGGCACTACACCTTC. Protein sequence: CASSAPRGPGHYTF. The complete variable domain, with remaining parts taken from reference TRBV5-4 and TRBJ1-2, reads ETGVTQSPTHLIKTRGQQVTLRCSSQSGHNTVSWYQQALGQGPQFIFQYYREEENGRGNFPPRFSGLQFPNYSSELNVNALELDDSALYLCASSAPRGPGHYTFGSGTRLTVV.

This clone has a single count. V usage is TRBV5-1 and J usage is TRBJ1-1; D is uncertain. Germline CDR1 SGHRS, CDR2 YFSETQ. The V and J ends lost 0 bases and 3 bases respectively, with 15 bases between them. The CDR3 consists of 16 residues. Written as DNA, the CDR3 is TGCGCCAGCAGCTTGGATGCAAGTAGGGTGGACACTGAAGCTTTCTTT. Amino acid sequence: CASSLDASRVDTEAFF.

The chain combines TRBV2 with TRBJ2-2; TRBD2 agrees at 9 bases. The CDR3 is made up of 16 amino acids. Germline loops: CDR1 SNHLY, CDR2 FYNNEI. Trimming took 11 bases from V and 0 from J; bases not matched to a gene: 10. In DNA, the CDR3 is TGTGCCGTAACTAGCGGGTCAACTTCGAACACCGGGGAGCTGTTTTTT. Protein product: CAVTSGSTSNTGELFF.

CDR3 protein: CASSPGVGTEAFF. CDR3 nucleotide sequence: TGTGCCAGCAGTCCAGGGGTAGGGACTGAAGCTTTCTTT. The chain is built from TRBV27 and TRBJ1-1, with D perhaps matching TRBD1 (6 bases). The CDR3 extends over 13 amino acids. Trimming removed 5 bases at V and 5 bases at J, with 12 bases between. CDR1 and CDR2 from the germline V gene are MNHEY and SMNVEV (reference sequence).

The chain employs TRBV4-2 and TRBJ1-2; D is unclear. Germline V gene data show CDR1 as LGHNA and CDR2 as YNFKEQ. Trimming left V 1 base short and J 8 bases short, with 14 bases between. The CDR3 runs 14 residues. The CDR3 region is CASSQVQSVEGYTF. The CDR3, as DNA: TGTGCCAGCAGCCAAGTACAGTCGGTGGAGGGCTACACCTTC.

This clone showed up just once. The chain carries TRBV7-9 and TRBJ1-2, with D possibly matching TRBD1 (6 bases). V lost 1 base and J lost 6, with 6 bases in between. Germline V gene sequence: CDR1 SEHNR, CDR2 FQNEAQ (reference sequence). CDR3 size: 12 residues. In DNA, the CDR3 is TGTGCCAGCAGCTTAGAGGGGGATGGCTACACCTTC. Translating gives CASSLEGDGYTF.